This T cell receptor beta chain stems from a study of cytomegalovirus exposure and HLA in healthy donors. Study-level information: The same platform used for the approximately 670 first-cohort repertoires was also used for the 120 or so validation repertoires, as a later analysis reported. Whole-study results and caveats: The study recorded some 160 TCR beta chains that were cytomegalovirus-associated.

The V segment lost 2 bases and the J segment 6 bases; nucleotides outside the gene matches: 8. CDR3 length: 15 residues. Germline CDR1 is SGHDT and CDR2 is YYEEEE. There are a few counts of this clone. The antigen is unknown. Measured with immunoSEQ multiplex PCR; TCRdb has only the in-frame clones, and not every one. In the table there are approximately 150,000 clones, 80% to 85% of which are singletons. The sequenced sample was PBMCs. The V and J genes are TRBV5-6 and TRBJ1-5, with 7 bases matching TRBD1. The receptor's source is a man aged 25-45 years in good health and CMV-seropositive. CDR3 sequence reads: CASSFRQGLGQPQHF. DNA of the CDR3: TGTGCCAGCAGCTTTCGACAGGGATTGGGTCAGCCCCAGCATTTT.